A single sample is the source of the 25 T cell receptor beta chains below, sequenced in a study of blood T cell repertoires in COVID-19. Profiled with immunoSEQ multiplex PCR; TCRdb holds only in-frame clones, not every one. The repertoire holds fewer than 250,000 clones, nearly 90% seen once, with 11% in the top ten. The sequenced material came from PBMCs or T cells enriched from blood (not recorded which). These receptors were obtained from a man aged 25 to 45 who had recovered from COVID-19.

V usage is TRBV7-9 and J usage is TRBJ2-2, with TRBD1 identical over 9 bases. The V and J ends lost 7 bases and 13 bases, in that order; junction bases with no gene match: 7. Germline V gives CDR1 SEHNR, CDR2 FQNEAQ (reference sequence). This CDR3 contains 12 residues. The CDR3 coding sequence is TGTGCCAGCACCCTTGACAGGGGGACGCTGTTTTTT. This sequence encodes CASTLDRGTLFF.

The chain links TRBV5-4 to TRBJ2-7, with D possibly TRBD1 on 6 matching bases. CDR1 and CDR2 (germline): SGHNT, YYREEE (reference sequence). The CDR3 length is 15 residues. Trimming removed 1 base at V and 0 bases at J, with 11 bases between. The CDR3 sequence: CASSLFAGDSYEQYF. The CDR3, as DNA: TGTGCCAGCAGCTTGTTTGCAGGGGACTCCTACGAGCAGTACTTC.

The CDR3 sequence is CASSQVSGLRGINQPQHF. The CDR3 coding sequence is TGCGCCAGCAGCCAAGTTTCCGGGCTTAGGGGGATCAATCAGCCCCAGCATTTT. The chain couples TRBV4-1 to TRBJ1-5; D is possibly TRBD1 (6 bases). Trimming removed 1 base from V and 3 bases from J, with 19 bases in between. Germline CDR1 MGHRA, CDR2 YSYEKL. The CDR3 length is 18 residues.

The CDR3 sequence is CASSLSSSHEKLFF. Here the CDR3 DNA reads TGTGCCAGCAGCTTAAGCAGTAGCCATGAAAAACTGTTTTTT. The chain recombines TRBV7-2 with TRBJ1-4, with no clear D. With 2 bases removed from V and 6 bases from J, the gap between germline ends came to 10 bases. This CDR3 spans 14 amino acids. Germline values: CDR1 SGHTA, CDR2 FQGNSA.

The chain couples TRBV5-8 to TRBJ2-1; D is unresolved. The CDR3 sequence is 12 residues long. The germline V gene encodes CDR1 SGHTS and CDR2 YDEGEE. Trimming shortened V by 4 bases and J by 4 bases, and 6 bases separated the two germline ends. The CDR3 DNA is TGTGCCAGCAGCCACGGGTACAATGAGCAGTTCTTC. This codes for CASSHGYNEQFF.

The chain links TRBV12-3 or TRBV12-4 to TRBJ2-7; TRBD1 might be the D (5 bases). This CDR3 region has 12 residues. The V end was cut by 3 bases, the J end by 6 bases, with 9 bases between. The CDR3 DNA follows: TGTGCCAGCAGTTTCAGGGCACGCGAGCAGTACTTC. It encodes CASSFRAREQYF.

The genes are TRBV5-1 and TRBJ2-7, with D perhaps TRBD1 (6 bases). The length of the CDR3 is 13 residues. The ends were cut back, 1 base at V and 4 bases at J, with 9 bases in the middle. Germline CDR1 SGHRS, CDR2 YFSETQ. The CDR3 protein is CASSLTGWYEQYF. The DNA for the CDR3 is TGCGCCAGCAGCTTGACAGGGTGGTACGAGCAGTACTTC.

This clone was observed once. The CDR3 DNA sequence: TGTGCCAGCAGCTTAGATTCGGAGTACGAGCAGTACTTC. Its translation is CASSLDSEYEQYF. The J gene is TRBJ2-7, the V gene TRBV11-2; no reliable D call. Germline CDR1 and CDR2: SGHAT and FQNNGV. V was cut by 0 bases and J by 4 bases, with 7 bases left in between. This CDR3 is 13 amino acids long.

The chain has TRBV30 and TRBJ1-3; D is ambiguous. Germline V gene data show CDR1 as GTSNPN and CDR2 as SVGIG (reference sequence). V was pared by 2 bases and J by 2 bases, with 7 bases between. This CDR3 contains 13 residues. In DNA form, the CDR3 reads TGTGCCTGGAGTTTGAGCGCTGGAAACACCATATATTTT. It is translated as CAWSLSAGNTIYF.

The chain carries TRBV7-8 and TRBJ2-7, with 9 bases matching TRBD2. CDR1 is SGHVS, CDR2 FQNEAQ, per germline. This CDR3 is 14 amino acids long. The ends lost 4 bases at V and 3 bases at J; junction bases unmatched: 4. CDR3 sequence: CASSWGSGGYEQYF. CDR3 coding DNA: TGTGCCAGCAGCTGGGGTAGCGGGGGCTACGAGCAGTACTTC.

V and J are TRBV15 and TRBJ2-3; 11 positions agree with TRBD2. This CDR3 contains 18 residues. V shed 0 bases and J 4 bases; nucleotides not matched to a gene: 9. Germline CDR1 reads LNHNV; CDR2 reads YYDKDF (reference sequence). The CDR3 sequence is CATSRDRSSGGAADTQYF. CDR3 DNA: TGTGCCACCAGCAGAGATAGGAGTAGCGGGGGGGCCGCAGATACGCAGTATTTT.

This sequence joins TRBV7-9 and TRBJ1-1; D remains ambiguous. Trimming took 7 bases from V and 3 from J, leaving 12 bases between them. Germline loops: CDR1 SEHNR, CDR2 FQNEAQ (reference sequence). This CDR3 is 13 amino acids long. Here the CDR3 reads CASTNVLDTEAFF. The CDR3 bases are TGTGCCAGCACCAATGTACTAGACACTGAAGCTTTCTTT.

V and J are TRBV10-3 and TRBJ2-7; TRBD1 matches at 10 bases. The junction had 1 base not matched to a gene; V was cut back by 3 bases and J by 2 bases. The CDR3 has 14 residues. Germline V gives CDR1 ENHRY, CDR2 SYGVKD. CDR3 amino acids: CAISDGTGAYEQYF. The CDR3 DNA sequence: TGTGCCATCAGTGATGGGACAGGGGCCTACGAGCAGTACTTC.

J is TRBJ1-1 and V is TRBV27; 7 bases are a match to TRBD1. V lost 4 bases to trimming and J lost 6 bases; unmatched junction nucleotides: 8. The CDR3 has 14 residues. Germline loops: CDR1 MNHEY, CDR2 SMNVEV (reference sequence). As DNA, the CDR3 is TGTGCCAGCAGTTATAGGGGGCGCGCCCCTGAAGCTTTCTTT. Translation gives CASSYRGRAPEAFF.

This clone was observed once. The genes are TRBV6-5 and TRBJ2-1, with 7 positions matching TRBD2. Germline V CDR1 and CDR2: MNHEY, SVGAGI. The V segment lost 7 bases and the J segment 4 bases; nucleotides outside the gene matches: 7. The CDR3 totals 14 residues. The CDR3 DNA reads as TGTGCCAGCAAAGCCGGGACTACATACAATGAGCAGTTCTTC. Its translation: CASKAGTTYNEQFF.

The chain links TRBV14 to TRBJ2-7; 7 bases match TRBD1. The CDR3 sequence is 15 residues long. After removal of 2 bases from V and 2 bases from J, the junction contained 6 bases not matched to a gene. The germline gives CDR1 SGHDN, CDR2 FVKESK. CDR3 DNA: TGTGCCAGCAGCCAACAAGGGGGCCTTACCTACGAGCAGTACTTC. It codes for CASSQQGGLTYEQYF.

In its sample, this clone was seen a few times. This chain joins TRBV27 and TRBJ2-7, with D possibly being TRBD2 (5 bases). Germline V gives CDR1 MNHEY, CDR2 SMNVEV (reference sequence). This CDR3 has 15 residues. Trimming shortened V by 2 bases and J by 6 bases, and 17 bases separated the two germline ends. The CDR3 DNA follows: TGTGCCAGCAGTTTAGAGGGTATCTCGGTAGGCGAGCAGTACTTC. This codes for CASSLEGISVGEQYF.

CDR3 region: CASSLAPRGDDEKLFF. The CDR3 nucleotides read TGCGCCAGCAGCTTGGCCCCCAGGGGCGATGATGAAAAACTGTTTTTT. This chain connects TRBV5-1 to TRBJ1-4, with D possibly being TRBD1 (6 bases). The CDR3 is 16 residues long. Germline V gene lookup returns CDR1 SGHRS and CDR2 YFSETQ. Trimming left V 0 bases short and J 6 bases short, with 15 bases between.

The chain combines TRBV4-3 with TRBJ2-3; TRBD1 agrees at 9 bases. The CDR3 sequence is 15 residues long. V shed 5 bases and J 4 bases; nucleotides not matched to a gene: 7. Germline V gives CDR1 LGHNA, CDR2 YSLEER. The CDR3 here is CASSYRGRIADTQYF. The CDR3 nucleotides read TGCGCCAGCAGCTACAGGGGGCGTATCGCAGATACGCAGTATTTT.

The chain links TRBV20-1 to TRBJ1-2; D call uncertain. The germline gives CDR1 DFQATT, CDR2 SNEGSKA (reference sequence). CDR3 length: 11 amino acids. The CDR3, as DNA: TGCACCGTCGGCGGGCCGGGCGGCTACACCTTC. Translating it yields CTVGGPGGYTF.

The rearrangement joins TRBV2 to TRBJ2-3; D ambiguous. The CDR3 has 14 amino acids. V was clipped by 6 bases and J by 2 bases, with 12 bases between them. Per germline, CDR1 SNHLY and CDR2 FYNNEI. CDR3 in amino acids: CASRTFPYTDTQYF. The DNA for the CDR3 is TGTGCCAGCAGGACTTTCCCTTACACAGATACGCAGTATTTT.

This rearrangement joins TRBV18 to TRBJ2-1; no definite D call. The CDR3 is made up of 14 amino acids. Germline assignment: CDR1 KGHSH and CDR2 LQKENI. V lost 8 bases and J lost 0, with 11 bases in between. The CDR3 DNA reads TGTGCCAGCCATGAGACTCCCTCCTACAATGAGCAGTTCTTC. Its protein product is CASHETPSYNEQFF. Filled out from reference TRBV18 and TRBJ2-1, the complete variable domain reads NAGVMQNPRHLVRRRGQEARLRCSPMKGHSHVYWYRQLPEEGLKFMVYLQKENIIDESGMPKERFSAEFPKEGPSILRIQQVVRGDSAAYFCASHETPSYNEQFFGPGTRLTVL.

On this clone: Distinct nucleotide sequences in the sample also encode this CDR3. V usage is TRBV10-2 and J usage is TRBJ1-2, with 8 bases that match TRBD1. There are 15 residues in the CDR3. Per the germline V gene, CDR1 is WSHSY and CDR2 is SAAADI. V trimming: 0 bases; J trimming: 8 bases; junction bases outside the gene matches: 8. Here the CDR3 DNA reads TGCGCCAGCAGTGAGTCAACAGGGGGAGCTCGGGGCTACACCTTC. Protein product: CASSESTGGARGYTF.

This chain joins TRBV27 and TRBJ1-2; 8 bases fit TRBD1. This CDR3 spans 14 amino acids. The junction had 3 bases not matched to a gene; V was cut back by 0 bases and J by 6 bases. Germline values: CDR1 MNHEY, CDR2 SMNVEV (reference sequence). This CDR3 reads CASSLSVRGHGYTF. The CDR3, as DNA: TGTGCCAGCAGTTTATCGGTCAGGGGGCATGGCTACACCTTC.

The CDR3 region is CASSLDTRYGYTF. The DNA of the CDR3 is TGTGCCAGCAGCCTGGACACCCGCTATGGCTACACCTTC. The chain couples TRBV28 to TRBJ1-2; D possibly corresponds to TRBD1 (5 bases). This CDR3 comprises 13 residues. Germline V gene sequence: CDR1 MDHEN, CDR2 SYDVKM. Deletions cut 6 bases from V and 4 bases from J, with 12 bases between.